These 5 T cell receptor beta chains were all obtained from the same sample, sequenced in a study of cytomegalovirus exposure and HLA in healthy donors. PCR used 60 Vbeta primers and 13 Jbeta primers. Only in-frame clones appear in the TCRdb table, and some are missing; sequencing was by immunoSEQ multiplex PCR. The table has some 200,000 clones, roughly 70% seen once; the top ten hold 2.6%. The sequenced sample was PBMCs. The receptors were gathered from a man in his forties or fifties in good health and CMV-seropositive.

This clone came up a few times. The chain recombines TRBV11-2 with TRBJ2-3, with D hard to call. The CDR3 has 14 residues. Trimming pared 2 bases from V and 6 bases from J, leaving 12 bases between. Per the germline V gene, CDR1 is SGHAT and CDR2 is FQNNGV. The CDR3 DNA sequence: TGTGCCAGCAGCTTAAGTCCAAGCTTCGATACGCAGTATTTT. It is translated as CASSLSPSFDTQYF.

This clone came up once. The chain couples TRBV6-1 to TRBJ2-7, with TRBD1 as a possible D gene (5 bases). Germline V CDR1 and CDR2: MNHNS, SASEGT. CDR3 length: 14 residues. V shed 5 bases and J shed 1 base, with 12 bases lying between them. The CDR3 loop reads CASSLDMGSYEQYF. For the CDR3, the DNA is TGTGCCAGCAGTCTGGACATGGGATCCTACGAGCAGTACTTC.

For this clone: This CDR3 is also generated by other DNA sequences in the sample. This chain connects TRBV28 to TRBJ1-5; possible D gene TRBD1, 5 bases. Germline V lookup: CDR1 MDHEN, CDR2 SYDVKM. This CDR3 spans 14 amino acids. V gave up 3 bases and J gave up 3 bases, with 9 bases separating them. The CDR3 spells CASSLGGSNQPQHF. The CDR3 nucleotides are TGTGCCAGCAGTTTGGGGGGATCCAATCAGCCCCAGCATTTT.

This clone was seen only a few times. V gene TRBV6-6 combines with J gene TRBJ1-5; D remains ambiguous. V was cut by 2 bases and J by 0 bases, with 11 bases left in between. The germline CDR1 and CDR2 sequences are MNHNY and SVGAGI (reference sequence). This CDR3 comprises 16 residues. The CDR3 DNA sequence: TGTGCCAGCAGTTACCTCAGGCCAGATAGCAATCAGCCCCAGCATTTT. The encoded protein is CASSYLRPDSNQPQHF.

The sample holds a few counts of this clone. The chain uses TRBV5-1 and TRBJ2-3; 7 bases align to TRBD2. Germline loops: CDR1 SGHRS, CDR2 YFSETQ. The CDR3 contains 15 residues. V dropped 4 bases and J dropped 2; count of bases not matched to a gene: 7. This chain's CDR3 is CASSPRGDPTDTQYF. CDR3 DNA: TGCGCCAGCAGCCCTCGGGGGGACCCCACAGATACGCAGTATTTT.